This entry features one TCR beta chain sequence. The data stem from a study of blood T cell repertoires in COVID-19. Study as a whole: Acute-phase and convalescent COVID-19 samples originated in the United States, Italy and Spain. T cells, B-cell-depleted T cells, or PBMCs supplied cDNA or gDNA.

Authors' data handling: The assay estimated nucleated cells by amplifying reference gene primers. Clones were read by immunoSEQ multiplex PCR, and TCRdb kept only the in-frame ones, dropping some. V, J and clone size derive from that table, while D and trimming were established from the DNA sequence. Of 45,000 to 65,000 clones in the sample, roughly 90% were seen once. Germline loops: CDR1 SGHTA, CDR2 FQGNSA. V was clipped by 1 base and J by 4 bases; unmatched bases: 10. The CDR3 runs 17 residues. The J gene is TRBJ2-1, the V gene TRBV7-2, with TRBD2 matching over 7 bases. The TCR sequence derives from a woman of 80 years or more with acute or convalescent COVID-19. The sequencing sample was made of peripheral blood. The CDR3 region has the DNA TGTGCCAGCAGCTTAGGCGCCGGGAGGCCATTTTACAATGAGCAGTTCTTC. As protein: CASSLGAGRPFYNEQFF.